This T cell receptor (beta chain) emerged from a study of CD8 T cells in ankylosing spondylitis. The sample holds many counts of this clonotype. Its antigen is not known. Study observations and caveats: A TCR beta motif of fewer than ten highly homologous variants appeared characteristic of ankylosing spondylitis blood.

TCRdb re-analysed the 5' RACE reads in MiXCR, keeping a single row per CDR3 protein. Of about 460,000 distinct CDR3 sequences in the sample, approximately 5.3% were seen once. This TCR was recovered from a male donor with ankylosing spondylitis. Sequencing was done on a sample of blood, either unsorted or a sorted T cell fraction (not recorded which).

CDR3 DNA sequence: TGTGCCACCAGAATCGCAGGGAACACTGAAGCTTTCTTT. This codes for CATRIAGNTEAFF. The rearrangement joins TRBV24-1 to TRBJ1-1; no definite D call. The V gene lost 7 bases and the J gene lost 1 base, with 9 bases spanning the gap. Germline V lookup: CDR1 KGHDR, CDR2 SFDVKD. The CDR3 consists of 13 residues.